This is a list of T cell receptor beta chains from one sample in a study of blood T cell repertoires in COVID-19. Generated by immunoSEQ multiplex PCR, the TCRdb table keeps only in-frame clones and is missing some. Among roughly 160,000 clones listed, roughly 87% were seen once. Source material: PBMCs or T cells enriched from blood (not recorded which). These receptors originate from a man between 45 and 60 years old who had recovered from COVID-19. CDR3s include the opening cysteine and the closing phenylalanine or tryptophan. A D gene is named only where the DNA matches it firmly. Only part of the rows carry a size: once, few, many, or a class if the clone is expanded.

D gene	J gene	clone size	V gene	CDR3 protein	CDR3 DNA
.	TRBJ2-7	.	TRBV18	CASSPGLSYEQYF	TGTGCCAGCTCACCAGGGCTGTCCTACGAGCAGTACTTC
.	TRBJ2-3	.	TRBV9	CASSVDAGASVTDTQYF	TGTGCCAGCAGCGTAGACGCGGGGGCCTCCGTCACAGATACGCAGTATTTT
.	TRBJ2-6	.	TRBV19	CASSARFPSGANVLTF	TGTGCCAGTAGTGCCAGGTTTCCCTCTGGGGCCAACGTCCTGACTTTC
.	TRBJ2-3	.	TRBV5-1	CASSSADTQYF	TGCGCCAGCAGCTCGGCAGATACGCAGTATTTT
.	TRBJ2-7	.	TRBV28	CASSLGQGGSYEQYF	TGTGCCAGCAGTTTGGGGCAGGGGGGCTCCTACGAGCAGTACTTC
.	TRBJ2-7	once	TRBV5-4	CASSRDGQSYEQYF	TGTGCCAGCAGCCGAGACGGACAGTCCTACGAGCAGTACTTC
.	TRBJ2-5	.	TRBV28	CASRLTRAETQYF	TGTGCCAGCAGGTTAACTAGGGCTGAGACCCAGTACTTC
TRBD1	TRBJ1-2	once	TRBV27	CASSRQGGGYTF	TGTGCCAGCAGTAGACAGGGTGGAGGCTACACCTTC
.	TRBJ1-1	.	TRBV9	CASSAAGIETEAFF	TGTGCCAGCAGCGCGGCAGGTATAGAGACTGAAGCTTTCTTT
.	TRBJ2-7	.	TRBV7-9	CASSLASSYEQYF	TGTGCCAGCAGCCTGGCTAGCTCCTACGAGCAGTACTTC
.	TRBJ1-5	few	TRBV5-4	CASSSQGSNQPQHF	TGTGCCAGCAGCTCACAGGGTAGCAATCAGCCCCAGCATTTT
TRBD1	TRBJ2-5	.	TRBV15	CATSRDRGLQETQYF	TGTGCCACCAGCCGGGACAGGGGCCTCCAAGAGACCCAGTACTTC
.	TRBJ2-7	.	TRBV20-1	CSAKTSYEQYF	TGCAGTGCTAAGACAAGCTACGAGCAGTACTTC
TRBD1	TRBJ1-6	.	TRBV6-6	CASKGGQGNSPLHF	TGTGCCAGCAAGGGGGGACAGGGGAATTCACCCCTCCACTTT
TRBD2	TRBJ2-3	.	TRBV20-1	CSASLGGRTNTQYF	TGCAGTGCTAGTTTGGGCGGGAGGACAAATACGCAGTATTTT
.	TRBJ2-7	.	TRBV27	CASSPPGLPREQYF	TGTGCCAGCAGTCCCCCGGGACTCCCTCGCGAGCAGTACTTC
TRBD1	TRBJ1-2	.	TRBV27	CASSSRTGTILYGYTF	TGTGCCAGCAGTTCCCGGACAGGGACGATCCTATATGGCTACACCTTC
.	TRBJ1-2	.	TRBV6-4	CASSDVAGRTRGYTF	TGTGCCAGCAGTGACGTGGCAGGGAGGACTCGGGGCTACACCTTC
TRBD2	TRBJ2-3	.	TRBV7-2	CASSPTGVAGGLADTQYF	TGTGCCAGCAGCCCCACAGGGGTAGCGGGGGGGCTGGCAGATACGCAGTATTTT
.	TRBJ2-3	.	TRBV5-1	CASSLKTSHGDTQYF	TGCGCCAGCAGCTTGAAGACTAGTCATGGAGATACGCAGTATTTT
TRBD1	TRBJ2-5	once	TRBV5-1	CASSPRQGVGETQYF	TGCGCCAGCAGCCCAAGACAGGGGGTAGGCGAGACCCAGTACTTC
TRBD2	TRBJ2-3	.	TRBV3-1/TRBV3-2	CASSQITSGTDTQYF	TGTGCCAGCAGCCAAATAACTAGCGGCACAGATACGCAGTATTTT
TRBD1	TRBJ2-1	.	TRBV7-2	CASSVSTGGEQFF	TGTGCCAGCAGCGTCTCAACAGGGGGCGAGCAGTTCTTC
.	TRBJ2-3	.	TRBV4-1	CASSPFDRGLADTQYF	TGCGCCAGCAGCCCCTTCGACCGGGGGTTGGCAGATACGCAGTATTTT
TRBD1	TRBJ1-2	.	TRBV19	CASSIETGGSYGYTF	TGTGCCAGTAGTATCGAGACAGGGGGTTCCTATGGCTACACCTTC
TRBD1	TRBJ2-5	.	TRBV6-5	CASRNHRGREETQYF	TGTGCCAGCAGGAACCACAGGGGGCGGGAGGAGACCCAGTACTTC
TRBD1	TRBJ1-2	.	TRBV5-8	CASSWTGEGYTF	TGTGCCAGCAGCTGGACAGGGGAAGGCTACACCTTC
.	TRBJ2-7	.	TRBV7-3	CASSAGDPSYEQYF	TGTGCCAGCAGCGCCGGAGACCCCTCCTACGAGCAGTACTTC
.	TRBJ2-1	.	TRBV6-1	CASSETVNEQFF	TGTGCCAGCAGTGAAACAGTCAATGAGCAGTTCTTC
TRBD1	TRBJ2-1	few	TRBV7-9	CASSLGTGDEQFF	TGTGCCAGCAGCTTAGGGACAGGGGATGAGCAGTTCTTC
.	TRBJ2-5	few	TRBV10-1	CASSEPLLRPTYQETQYF	TGCGCCAGCAGTGAGCCACTCCTTCGACCGACATACCAAGAGACCCAGTACTTC
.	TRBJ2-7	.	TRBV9	CASGWGEQGYEQYF	TGTGCCAGCGGGTGGGGGGAGCAGGGCTACGAGCAGTACTTC
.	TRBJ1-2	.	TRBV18	CASSPLARQPTVYGYTF	TGTGCCAGCTCACCCTTGGCCCGACAGCCAACCGTGTATGGCTACACCTTC
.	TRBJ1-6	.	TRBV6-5	CASSSPLGNSPLHF	TGTGCCAGCAGTTCGCCCCTCGGGAATTCACCCCTCCACTTT